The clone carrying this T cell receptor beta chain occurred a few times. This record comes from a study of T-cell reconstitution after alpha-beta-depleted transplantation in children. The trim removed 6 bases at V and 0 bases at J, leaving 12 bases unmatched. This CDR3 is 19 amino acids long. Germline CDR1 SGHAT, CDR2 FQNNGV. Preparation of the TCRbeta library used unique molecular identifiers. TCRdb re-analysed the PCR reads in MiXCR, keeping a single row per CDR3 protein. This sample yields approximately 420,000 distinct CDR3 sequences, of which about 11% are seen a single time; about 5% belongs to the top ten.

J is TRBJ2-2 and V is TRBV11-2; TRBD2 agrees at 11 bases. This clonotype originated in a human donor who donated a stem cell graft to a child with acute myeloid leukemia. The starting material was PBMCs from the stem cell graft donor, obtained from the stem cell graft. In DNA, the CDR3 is TGTGCCAGCAGTTCCCCGTCCGGGACTAGCGGCTCGAACACCGGGGAGCTGTTTTTT. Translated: CASSSPSGTSGSNTGELFF.